The present entry profiles one TCR beta chain with its context. What it binds is not known. This sample is part of a study of cytomegalovirus exposure and HLA in healthy donors. PCR used 60 Vbeta primers and 13 Jbeta primers. The method was immunoSEQ multiplex PCR; TCRdb's version includes in-frame clones alone and lacks a portion of them. There are over 150,000 clones in the sample; around 75% occur only once, and around 3% lies in the top ten. Broader study findings: Association with HLA alleles at 0.05 false discovery rate was found for 15,000 to 20,000 TCR beta sequences in a later analysis. The authors listed 150 to 200 TCR beta chains as cytomegalovirus-associated.

Source material: PBMCs. The source of this sequence is a woman aged 50 to 65 in good health and CMV-seropositive.

Here the CDR3 DNA reads TGTGCCAGCGTGCTTACCCGCGGGGGGGCCGATGAGCAGTTCTTC. Its translation: CASVLTRGGADEQFF. The V gene is TRBV13, the J gene TRBJ2-1, with 9 bases matching TRBD2. The germline V gene has CDR1 PRHDT and CDR2 FYEKMQ (reference sequence). The CDR3 covers 15 residues. The trim removed 8 bases at V and 8 bases at J, leaving 13 bases unmatched.